This TCR beta chain appears in the sequencing data of a study of T cells after yellow fever vaccination. TCRdb passed the 5' RACE reads through MiXCR, listing each CDR3 protein once. Here the sample spans a few hundred thousand distinct CDR3 sequences, roughly 3% being singletons. The V end was cut by 4 bases, the J end by 7 bases, with 17 bases between. CDR3 size: 15 residues. Per the germline V gene, CDR1 is SGHRS and CDR2 is YFSETQ. This clonotype was recorded at least ten times. Its cognate antigen is unknown. Study-level results: Clones from primary vaccination mostly reappeared after the booster (around 97% CD4, approximately 86% CD8).

This sample comprised CD4+ T cells sorted from PBMCs, obtained 10 days after the yellow fever booster vaccination. The origin of this receptor is a man younger than 35 who received the YFV17D yellow fever vaccine. This chain links TRBV5-1 with TRBJ2-2, with D perhaps TRBD2 (6 bases). The CDR3 spells CASSPGGENGGELFF. Written as DNA, the CDR3 is TGCGCCAGCAGCCCAGGAGGGGAGAACGGCGGGGAGCTGTTTTTT.